What follows is one TCR beta chain and its context. The TCR beta CDR3 regions underwent amplification using RNA transcripts as the source. The study used the HTBI primer set for a first-round RT-PCR of the TCR CDR3. One entry per CDR3 protein results from TCRdb running MiXCR on the multiplex PCR reads. Counted here are hundreds of thousands of distinct CDR3 sequences, approximately 19% occurring once; the ten biggest clones make up 15% to 20%. Trimming took off 0 bases at V and 0 bases at J, with 9 bases between the two ends. The CDR3 is made up of 16 amino acids. The germline CDR1 and CDR2 sequences are MGHRA and YSYEKL. The data were taken from a study of T cells in Graves' hyperthyroidism and ophthalmopathy. Recently diagnosed hyperthyroidism of less than 2 months' duration affected patients aged 18 to 65. The blood sample was taken at first hyperthyroidism diagnosis, before any ophthalmopathy symptoms.

The material sequenced was blood. This sequence originates from a woman in her fifties or sixties with Graves' hyperthyroidism that later progressed to Graves' ophthalmopathy. The chain links TRBV4-1 to TRBJ2-4; no clear D gene. CDR3 nucleotide sequence: TGCGCCAGCAGCCAAGAGGTTACTTTAGCCAAAAACATTCAGTACTTC. This codes for CASSQEVTLAKNIQYF.